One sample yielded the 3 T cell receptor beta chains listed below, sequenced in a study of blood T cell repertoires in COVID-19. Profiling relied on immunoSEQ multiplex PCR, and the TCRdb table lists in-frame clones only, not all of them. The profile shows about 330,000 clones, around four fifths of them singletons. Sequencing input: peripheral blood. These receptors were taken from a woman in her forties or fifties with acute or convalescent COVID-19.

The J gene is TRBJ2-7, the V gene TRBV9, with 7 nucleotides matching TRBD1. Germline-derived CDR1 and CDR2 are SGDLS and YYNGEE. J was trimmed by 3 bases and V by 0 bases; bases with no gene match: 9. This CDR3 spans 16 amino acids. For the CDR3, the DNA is TGTGCCAGCAGCGTAGGAGCTAGGGACAGCCGCTACGAGCAGTACTTC. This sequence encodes CASSVGARDSRYEQYF.

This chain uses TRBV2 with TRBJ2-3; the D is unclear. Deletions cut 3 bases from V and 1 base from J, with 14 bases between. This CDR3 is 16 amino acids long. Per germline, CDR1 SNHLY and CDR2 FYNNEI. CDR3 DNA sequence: TGTGCCAGCAGTGATCCAGTTGGGCATCGCACAGATACGCAGTATTTT. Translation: CASSDPVGHRTDTQYF.

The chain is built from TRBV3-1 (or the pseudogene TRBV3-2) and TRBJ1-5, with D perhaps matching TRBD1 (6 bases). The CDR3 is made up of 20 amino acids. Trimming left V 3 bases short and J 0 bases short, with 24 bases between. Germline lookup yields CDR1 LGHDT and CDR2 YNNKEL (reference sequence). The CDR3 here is CASSHATGTGGPDSNQPQHF. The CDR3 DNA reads TGTGCCAGCAGCCATGCCACCGGGACGGGGGGCCCCGATAGCAATCAGCCCCAGCATTTT.